Sequencing of this T cell receptor (beta chain) was carried out in a study of shared clonotypes between healthy human individuals. Profiled with immunoSEQ multiplex PCR; TCRdb holds only in-frame clones, not every one. The data contain about 2.1 million clones, 93% of them seen just once; the ten biggest clones take up around 1.7%. CD45RO-negative CD8 cells positively selected for CCR7 made up the naive population, which excluded terminally differentiated effector memory CD45RA+ cells. Trimming left V 2 bases short and J 5 bases short, with 9 bases between. Germline V gives CDR1 SEHNR, CDR2 FQNEAQ (reference sequence). This CDR3 has 14 residues.

This chain links TRBV7-9 with TRBJ2-2; no firm D call. The sequenced sample was naive CD8+ T cells from PBMCs. This sequence originates from a man between 18 and 35 years old in good health. Some clones in this sample may be carry-over from other donors' samples. CDR3 residues: CASSLPLRTGELFF. In DNA form, the CDR3 reads TGTGCCAGCAGCTTACCCCTCCGGACCGGGGAGCTGTTTTTT.